The clone carrying this T cell receptor (beta chain) occurred many times. Authors of the study amplified TCR beta CDR3 regions from RNA transcripts. RT-PCR in the first round (using the HTBI primer set) targeted the TCR CDR3. Each CDR3 protein is one row after TCRdb ran MiXCR on the multiplex PCR reads. The sample has 300,000 or so distinct CDR3 sequences, roughly 17% seen once. The CDR3 runs 13 residues. Germline values: CDR1 GTSNPN, CDR2 SVGIG (reference sequence). V lost 3 bases, J lost 7 bases, and 12 bases lay in between. These data come from a study of T cells in Graves' hyperthyroidism and ophthalmopathy. In patients aged 18 to 65, hyperthyroidism was newly diagnosed, with duration under 2 months. Reasons for excluding patients were uncontrolled infection, other autoimmune disease, pregnancy or lactation.

The V and J genes are TRBV30 and TRBJ2-2, with D tentatively TRBD2 (6 bases). What was sequenced was blood. This clonotype was obtained from a young man with Graves' hyperthyroidism. CDR3 nucleotide sequence: TGTGCCTGGAGAACGGCGGGGATCGGGGAGCTGTTTTTT. Amino acid sequence: CAWRTAGIGELFF.